This T cell receptor (beta chain) was observed in a study of T cell repertoires in ileal Crohn's disease. Study as a whole: Median disease duration was approximately eight years; 35% smoked at surgery. The study, taken as a whole, reports: Clonality above 26.8% at surgery always came with endoscopic recurrence. Endoscopy was done a median around seven months after surgery. High-frequency clones were more common in sorted CD8 than CD4 cells.

As concerns this clone: The antigen remains undetermined.

Here immunoSEQ multiplex PCR was the method, and the copy in TCRdb shows in-frame clones only, minus some. The sample holds 10,000 to 15,000 clones, approximately 81% seen once. Germline values: CDR1 SGHRS, CDR2 YFSETQ. With 2 bases removed from V and 3 bases from J, the gap between germline ends came to 21 bases. CDR3 length equals 18 residues. Specified time point: neoterminal ileum biopsy at postoperative endoscopy, about 6 months after surgery. V usage is TRBV5-1 and J usage is TRBJ2-1, with TRBD1 as a possible D gene (5 bases). The source material was ileal tissue. The TCR sequence derives from an adult with Crohn's disease. The CDR3 bases are TGCGCCAGCAGCTTCAGTCAGGGCGGAGCTAACTTCTACAATGAGCAGTTCTTC. As protein: CASSFSQGGANFYNEQFF.